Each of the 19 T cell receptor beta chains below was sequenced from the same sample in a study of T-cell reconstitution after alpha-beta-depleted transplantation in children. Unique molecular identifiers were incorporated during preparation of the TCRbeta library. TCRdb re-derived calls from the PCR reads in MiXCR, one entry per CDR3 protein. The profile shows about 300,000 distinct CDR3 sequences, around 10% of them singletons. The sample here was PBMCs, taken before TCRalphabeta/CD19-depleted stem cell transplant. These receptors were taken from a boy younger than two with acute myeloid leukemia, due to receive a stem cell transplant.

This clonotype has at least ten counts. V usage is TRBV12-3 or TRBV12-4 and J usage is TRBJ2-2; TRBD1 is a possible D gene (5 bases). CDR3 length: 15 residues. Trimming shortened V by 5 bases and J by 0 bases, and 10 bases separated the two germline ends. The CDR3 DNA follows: TGTGCCAGCAGTCTAGGACATTCGAACACCGGGGAGCTGTTTTTT. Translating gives CASSLGHSNTGELFF.

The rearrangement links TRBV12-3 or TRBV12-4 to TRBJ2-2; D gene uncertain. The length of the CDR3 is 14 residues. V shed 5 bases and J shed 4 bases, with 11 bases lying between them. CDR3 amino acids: CASSPPLSTGELFF. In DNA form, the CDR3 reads TGTGCCAGCAGTCCGCCACTAAGCACCGGGGAGCTGTTTTTT.

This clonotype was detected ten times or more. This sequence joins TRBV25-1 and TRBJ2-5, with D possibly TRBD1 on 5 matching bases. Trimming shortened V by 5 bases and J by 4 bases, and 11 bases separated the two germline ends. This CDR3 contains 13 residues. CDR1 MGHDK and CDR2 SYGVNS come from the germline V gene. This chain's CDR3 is CASSRGVRETQYF. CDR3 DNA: TGTGCCAGCAGTAGGGGCGTAAGAGAGACCCAGTACTTC. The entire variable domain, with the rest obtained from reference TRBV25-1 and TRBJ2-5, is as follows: EADIYQTPRYLVIGTGKKITLECSQTMGHDKMYWYQQDPGMELHLIHYSYGVNSTEKGDLSSESTVSRIRTEHFPLTLESARPSHTSQYLCASSRGVRETQYFGPGTRLLVL.

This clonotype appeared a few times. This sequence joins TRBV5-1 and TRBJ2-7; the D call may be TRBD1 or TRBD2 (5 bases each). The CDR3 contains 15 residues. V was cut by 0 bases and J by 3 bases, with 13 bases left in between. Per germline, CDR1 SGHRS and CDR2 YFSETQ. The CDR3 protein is CASSLGPGDLYEQYF. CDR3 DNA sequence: TGCGCCAGCAGCTTGGGGCCCGGGGACCTCTACGAGCAGTACTTC.

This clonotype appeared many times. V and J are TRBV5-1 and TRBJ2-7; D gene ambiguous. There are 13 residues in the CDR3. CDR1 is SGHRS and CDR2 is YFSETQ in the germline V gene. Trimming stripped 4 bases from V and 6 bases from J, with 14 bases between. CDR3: CASSPALMPEQYF. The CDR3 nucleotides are TGCGCCAGCAGCCCCGCCCTCATGCCCGAGCAGTACTTC. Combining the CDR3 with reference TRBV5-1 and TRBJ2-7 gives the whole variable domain KAGVTQTPRYLIKTRGQQVTLSCSPISGHRSVSWYQQTPGQGLQFLFEYFSETQRNKGNFPGRFSGRQFSNSRSEMNVSTLELGDSALYLCASSPALMPEQYFGPGTRLTVT.

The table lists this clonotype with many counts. The CDR3 loop is CSGYRVNTEAFF. CDR3 DNA: TGCAGCGGCTACAGGGTGAACACTGAAGCTTTCTTT. The rearrangement links TRBV29-1 to TRBJ1-1; TRBD1 is a possible D gene (6 bases). The length of the CDR3 is 12 residues. V dropped 7 bases and J dropped 0 bases, with 9 bases sitting between them. The germline gives CDR1 SQVTM, CDR2 ANQGSEA.

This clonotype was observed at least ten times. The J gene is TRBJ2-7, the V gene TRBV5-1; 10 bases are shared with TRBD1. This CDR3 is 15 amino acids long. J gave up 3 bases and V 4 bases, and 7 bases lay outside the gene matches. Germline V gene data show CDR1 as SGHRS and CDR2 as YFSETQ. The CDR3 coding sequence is TGCGCCAGCAGCGTGTCGTGGACAGGGGGCTACGAGCAGTACTTC. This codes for CASSVSWTGGYEQYF.

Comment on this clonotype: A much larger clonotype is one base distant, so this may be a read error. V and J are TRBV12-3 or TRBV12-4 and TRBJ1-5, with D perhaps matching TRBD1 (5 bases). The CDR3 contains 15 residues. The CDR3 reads CASSLVIQGPQPHHF. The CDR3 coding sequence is TGTGCCAGCAGTTTAGTGATCCAGGGACCTCAGCCCCATCATTTT.

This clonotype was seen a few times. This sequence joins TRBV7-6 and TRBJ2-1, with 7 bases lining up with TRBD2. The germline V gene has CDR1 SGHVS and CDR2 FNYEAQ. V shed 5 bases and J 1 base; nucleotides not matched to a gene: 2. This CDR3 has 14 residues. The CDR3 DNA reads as TGTGCCAGCAGCACTAGCGCATCCTACAATGAGCAGTTCTTC. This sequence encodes CASSTSASYNEQFF.

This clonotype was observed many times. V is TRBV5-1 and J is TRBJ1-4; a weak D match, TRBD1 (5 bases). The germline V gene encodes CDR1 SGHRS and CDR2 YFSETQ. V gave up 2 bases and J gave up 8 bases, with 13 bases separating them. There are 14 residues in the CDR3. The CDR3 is CASSFGQGNEKLFF. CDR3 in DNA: TGCGCCAGCAGCTTCGGCCAGGGTAACGAAAAACTGTTTTTT.

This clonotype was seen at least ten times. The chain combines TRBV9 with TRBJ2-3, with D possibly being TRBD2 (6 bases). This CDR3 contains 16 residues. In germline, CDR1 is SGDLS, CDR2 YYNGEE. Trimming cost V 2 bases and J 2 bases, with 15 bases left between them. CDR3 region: CASSVPGAGLTDTQYF. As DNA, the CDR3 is TGTGCCAGCAGCGTCCCTGGAGCGGGCCTCACAGATACGCAGTATTTT.

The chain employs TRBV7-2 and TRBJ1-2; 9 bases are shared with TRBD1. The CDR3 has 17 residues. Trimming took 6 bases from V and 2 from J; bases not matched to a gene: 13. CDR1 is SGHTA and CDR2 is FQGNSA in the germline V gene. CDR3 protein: CASSGTGRGPLNYGYTF. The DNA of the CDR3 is TGTGCCAGCAGTGGGACAGGGAGAGGACCCCTCAACTATGGCTACACCTTC. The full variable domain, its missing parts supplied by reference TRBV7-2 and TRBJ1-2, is GAGVSQSPSNKVTEKGKDVELRCDPISGHTALYWYRQSLGQGLEFLIYFQGNSAPDKSGLPSDRFSAERTGGSVSTLTIQRTQQEDSAVYLCASSGTGRGPLNYGYTFGSGTRLTVV.

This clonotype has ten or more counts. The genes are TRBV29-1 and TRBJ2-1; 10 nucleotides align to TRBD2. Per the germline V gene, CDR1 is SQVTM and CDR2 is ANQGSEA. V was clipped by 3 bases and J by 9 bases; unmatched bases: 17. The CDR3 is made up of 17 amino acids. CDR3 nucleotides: TGCAGCGTTGATGATGCATCTAGCGGGGGTTTTGCGGGTGAGCAGTTCTTC. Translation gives CSVDDASSGGFAGEQFF.

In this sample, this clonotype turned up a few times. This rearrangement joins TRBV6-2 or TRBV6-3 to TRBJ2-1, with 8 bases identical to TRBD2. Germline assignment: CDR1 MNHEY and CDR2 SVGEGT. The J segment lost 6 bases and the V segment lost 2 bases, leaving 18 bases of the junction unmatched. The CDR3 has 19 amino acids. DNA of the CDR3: TGTGCCAGCAGTTACGGGCTTATGTATAGCGGGACAACACTCAATGAGCAGTTCTTC. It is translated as CASSYGLMYSGTTLNEQFF.

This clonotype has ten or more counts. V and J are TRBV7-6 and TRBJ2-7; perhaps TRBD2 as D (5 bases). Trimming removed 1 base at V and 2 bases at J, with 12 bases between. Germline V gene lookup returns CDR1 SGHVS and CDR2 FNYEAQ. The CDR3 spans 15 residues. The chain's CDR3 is CASSLGGPRPYEQYF. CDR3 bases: TGTGCCAGCAGCTTAGGAGGGCCCCGTCCCTACGAGCAGTACTTC. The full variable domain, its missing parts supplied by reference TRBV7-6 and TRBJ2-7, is GAGVSQSPRYKVTKRGQDVALRCDPISGHVSLYWYRQALGQGPEFLTYFNYEAQQDKSGLPNDRFSAERPEGSISTLTIQRTEQRDSAMYRCASSLGGPRPYEQYFGPGTRLTVT.

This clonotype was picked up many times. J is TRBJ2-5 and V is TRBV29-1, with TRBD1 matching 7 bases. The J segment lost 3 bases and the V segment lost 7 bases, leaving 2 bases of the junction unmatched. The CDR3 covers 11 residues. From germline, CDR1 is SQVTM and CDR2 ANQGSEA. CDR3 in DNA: TGCAGCGCCGGGACAGAAGAGACCCAGTACTTC. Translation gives CSAGTEETQYF. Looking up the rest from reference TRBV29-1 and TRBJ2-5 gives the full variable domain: SAVISQKPSRDICQRGTSLTIQCQVDSQVTMMFWYRQQPGQSLTLIATANQGSEATYESGFVIDKFPISRPNLTFSTLTVSNMSPEDSSIYLCSAGTEETQYFGPGTRLLVL.

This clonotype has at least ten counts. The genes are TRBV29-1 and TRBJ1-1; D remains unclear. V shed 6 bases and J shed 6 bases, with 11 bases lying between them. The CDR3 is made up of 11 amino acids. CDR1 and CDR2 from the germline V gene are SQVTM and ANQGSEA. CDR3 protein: CSVETTSEAFF. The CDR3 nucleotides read TGCAGCGTCGAGACAACTTCTGAAGCTTTCTTT.

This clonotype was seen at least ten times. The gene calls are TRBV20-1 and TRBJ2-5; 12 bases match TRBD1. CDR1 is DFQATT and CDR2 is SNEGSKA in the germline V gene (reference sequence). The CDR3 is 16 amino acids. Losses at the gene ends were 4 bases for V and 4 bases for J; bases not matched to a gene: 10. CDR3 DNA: TGCAGTGCTACAGTGAGGGGACAGGGGGCTGGAGAGACCCAGTACTTC. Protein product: CSATVRGQGAGETQYF.

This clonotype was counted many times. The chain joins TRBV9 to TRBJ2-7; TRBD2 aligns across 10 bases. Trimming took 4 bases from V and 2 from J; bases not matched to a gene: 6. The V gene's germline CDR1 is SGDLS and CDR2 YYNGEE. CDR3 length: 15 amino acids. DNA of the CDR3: TGTGCCAGCAGCCACGGGCTAGCGGGAGCCTACGAGCAGTACTTC. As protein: CASSHGLAGAYEQYF.